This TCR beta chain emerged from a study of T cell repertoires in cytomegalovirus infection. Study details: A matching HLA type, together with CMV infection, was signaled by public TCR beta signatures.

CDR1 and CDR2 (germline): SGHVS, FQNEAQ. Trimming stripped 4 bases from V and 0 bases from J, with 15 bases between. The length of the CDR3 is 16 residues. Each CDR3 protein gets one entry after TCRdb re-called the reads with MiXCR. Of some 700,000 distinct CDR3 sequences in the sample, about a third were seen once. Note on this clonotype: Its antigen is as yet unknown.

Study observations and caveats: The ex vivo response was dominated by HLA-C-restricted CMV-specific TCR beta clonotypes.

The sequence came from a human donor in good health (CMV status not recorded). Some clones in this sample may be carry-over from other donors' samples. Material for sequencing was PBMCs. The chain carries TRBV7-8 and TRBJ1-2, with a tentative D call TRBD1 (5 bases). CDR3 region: CASSYHEAGSNYGYTF. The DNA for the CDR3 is TGTGCCAGCAGCTACCACGAGGCAGGGTCTAACTATGGCTACACCTTC.